One T cell receptor (beta chain) is described in this entry. It lacks a known antigen. Qualities for individual bases were not recorded, and no much larger clone is one base off. The data were obtained in a study of cytomegalovirus exposure and HLA in healthy donors (dated by TCRdb to about 2017). Looking at the study overall: A later analysis indicated that the roughly 130 validation repertoires were generated on the platform also employed for the roughly 720 repertoires of the first cohort. The study aimed to test whether cataloging public T cell receptors could reveal signatures of past pathogen exposure. To predict cytomegalovirus infection status, the study combined high-throughput TCR immunosequencing, statistical association of individual TCRs with disease status, and machine learning. Along with the approximately 700-subject first cohort, a separate validation cohort of some 130 different subjects was used. The research as a whole found: The authors suggested that the approach could potentially be extended to other disease states and immunological phenotypes. The validation cohort had no HLA typing available for a later analysis, so co-occurrence within that cohort was assessed over all 120 or so repertoires. Most TCR sequences were observed very rarely across donors, whereas some public TCRs were present in many individuals. In vitro tests confirmed that a few of the cytomegalovirus-associated TCR beta chains recognize cytomegalovirus antigens. The study gave a list of about 170 TCR beta chains associated with cytomegalovirus. The classifier was reported to diagnose cytomegalovirus status with high specificity and sensitivity in both the original cohort and the validation cohort. Of the cluster scores, approximately 94% were above 0 in a later analysis, which found that TCRs clustered in the first cohort also tended to co-occur in the 120 or so validation repertoires.

The CDR1 and CDR2 encoded by the germline V gene are MDHEN and SYDVKM. The junction shows trimming of 5 bases on V and 11 bases on J, and the gene matches do not reach 15 bases of it. The CDR3 numbers 15 residues from cysteine through phenylalanine. Only CDR3 DNA remains: 45 bases, in frame from the first base. The donors belonged to the validation cohort of over a hundred subjects, which was separate from the roughly 680-subject first cohort. Preparation of the library involved the immunoSEQ multiplex PCR assay. On the authors' methods: A statistical classification framework was built for diagnosing cytomegalovirus status from the catalog of TCR beta chain sequences. TCRdb took this table from immuneACCESS and kept in-frame rearrangements with V and J called. Such tables lack part of the clones; where checked against another copy, unresolved V genes explain under half of the gap, and the rest is unexplained. V and J calls and clone size follow that table, whereas D and trimming were derived from the DNA. Here the sample has tens of thousands of clones; approximately 89% occur a single time. In total, the top ten clones hold 7.5% to 10% of the sample.

In this chain, TRBV28 is recombined with TRBJ1-1; TRBD1 aligns with 9 central bases. The clonotype was recovered from a woman aged 18-29 years in good health and CMV-seropositive. The sequencing input was PBMCs. The bases are TGTGCCAGCAGTCGGAGTACACAGGGGGCGGGTCACGCTTTCTTT. Its coded protein is CASSRSTQGAGHAFF.